The rows below give T cell receptor beta chains drawn from one sample of a study of T cells in Graves' hyperthyroidism and ophthalmopathy. One entry per CDR3 protein results from TCRdb running MiXCR on the multiplex PCR reads. Of approximately 490,000 distinct CDR3 sequences listed, around a fifth were seen once; the top ten hold about 53%. Source material: blood. These receptors were collected from a woman in her 70s with Graves' ophthalmopathy. Each CDR3 is given with its conserved first and last residue. The order of the fields is D gene, clone size, V gene, J gene, CDR3 protein, CDR3 DNA. D genes are given only for firm matches. Rows give clone size only sometimes, using once, few, many, or a class for an expanded clone.

>.|many|TRBV3-1|TRBJ1-2
CASSQGSANYGYTF
TGTGCCAGCAGCCAAGGTTCCGCTAACTATGGCTACACCTTC
>.|many|TRBV11-2|TRBJ2-5
CASSLSFQETQYF
TGTGCCAGCAGCTTAAGCTTTCAAGAGACCCAGTACTTC
>TRBD2|.|TRBV20-1|TRBJ2-7
CSAFMTSGSYEQYF
TGCAGTGCCTTCATGACTAGCGGCTCCTACGAGCAGTACTTC
>.|.|TRBV6-2/TRBV6-3|TRBJ2-3
CASSAPGSGTPRNTQYF
TGTGCCAGCAGCGCACCGGGGTCTGGGACTCCACGAAATACGCAGTATTTT
>.|many|TRBV2|TRBJ2-3
CASGQGVDTQYF
TGTGCCAGCGGGCAGGGTGTAGATACGCAGTATTTT
>TRBD1|few|TRBV24-1|TRBJ2-1
CATSDPGQGSYNEQFF
TGTGCCACCAGTGACCCAGGACAGGGTTCCTACAATGAGCAGTTCTTC
>TRBD1|many|TRBV2|TRBJ1-1
CASRVSSGTVNTEAFF
TGTGCCAGCAGGGTTTCTTCCGGGACAGTGAACACTGAAGCTTTCTTT
>.|.|TRBV6-2/TRBV6-3|TRBJ1-4
CASSSGATNEKLFF
TGTGCCAGCAGTTCGGGGGCGACTAATGAAAAACTGTTTTTT
>TRBD2|.|TRBV24-1|TRBJ2-3
CATSDSAGLAGDVDTQYF
TGTGCCACCAGTGATTCCGCGGGACTAGCGGGAGATGTAGATACGCAGTATTTT
>.|few|TRBV12-3/TRBV12-4|TRBJ2-5
CASSFQGNRETQYF
TGTGCCAGCAGTTTCCAGGGAAACCGAGAGACCCAGTACTTC
>.|.|TRBV3-1|TRBJ1-1
CASRWGTLAFF
TGTGCCAGCAGGTGGGGAACATTAGCTTTCTTT
>.|few|TRBV5-1|TRBJ2-7
CASSSLGPSYEQYF
TGCGCCAGCAGCTCACTCGGACCGAGCTACGAGCAGTACTTC
>.|few|TRBV29-1|TRBJ2-7
CSVATRSSYEQYF
TGCAGCGTTGCGACTCGTAGCTCCTACGAGCAGTACTTC
>.|.|TRBV6-1|TRBJ1-5
CASSLDKLGRPQHF
TGTGCCAGCTCCCTGGACAAACTAGGGAGGCCCCAGCATTTT
>.|many|TRBV12-3/TRBV12-4|TRBJ1-2
CASSLIGYGYTF
TGTGCCAGCAGTTTAATAGGGTATGGCTACACCTTC
>.|few|TRBV28|TRBJ1-6
CASRQTGMGSPLHF
TGTGCCAGCAGGCAGACTGGAATGGGTTCACCCCTCCACTTT
>.|few|TRBV28|TRBJ2-1
CASTRHHNEQFF
TGTGCCAGCACCCGACACCACAATGAGCAGTTCTTC
>.|few|TRBV10-3|TRBJ2-7
CAISESPGGEQYF
TGTGCCATCAGTGAAAGCCCCGGTGGGGAGCAGTACTTC
>.|.|TRBV30|TRBJ1-3
CAWGGFPSSGNTIYF
TGTGCCTGGGGGGGCTTCCCGAGCTCTGGAAACACCATATATTTT
>TRBD1|.|TRBV6-6|TRBJ2-7
CASSYGTGPYEQYF
TGTGCCAGCAGTTACGGGACAGGTCCCTACGAGCAGTACTTC
>TRBD1|few|TRBV7-2|TRBJ1-2
CASSQPGQGAGYTF
TGTGCCAGCAGCCAACCGGGACAGGGGGCCGGCTACACCTTC